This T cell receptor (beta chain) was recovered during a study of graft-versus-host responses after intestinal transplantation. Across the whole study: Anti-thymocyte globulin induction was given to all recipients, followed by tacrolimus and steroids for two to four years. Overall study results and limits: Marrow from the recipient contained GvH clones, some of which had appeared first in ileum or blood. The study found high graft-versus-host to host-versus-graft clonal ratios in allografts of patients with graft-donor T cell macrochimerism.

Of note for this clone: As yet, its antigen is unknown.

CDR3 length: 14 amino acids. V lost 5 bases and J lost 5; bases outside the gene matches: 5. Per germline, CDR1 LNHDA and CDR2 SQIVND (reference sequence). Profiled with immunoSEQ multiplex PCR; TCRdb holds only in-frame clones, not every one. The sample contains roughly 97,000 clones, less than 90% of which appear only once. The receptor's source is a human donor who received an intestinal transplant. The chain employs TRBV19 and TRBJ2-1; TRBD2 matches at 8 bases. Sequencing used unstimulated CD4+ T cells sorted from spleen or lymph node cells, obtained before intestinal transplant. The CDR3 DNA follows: TGTGCCAGTAGTCCGGGGGGGACTAACAATGAGCAGTTCTTC. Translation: CASSPGGTNNEQFF.